Listed here are 29 T cell receptor beta chains from one sample, sequenced in a study of T cells in Graves' hyperthyroidism and ophthalmopathy. The source material, RNA transcripts, was used to amplify TCR beta CDR3 regions. The HTBI primer set served for first-round RT-PCR of the TCR CDR3. TCRdb re-derived calls from the multiplex PCR reads in MiXCR, one entry per CDR3 protein. Of about 340,000 distinct CDR3 sequences in the sample, roughly 21% were seen once. The sequenced sample was blood. These receptors all stem from a woman aged 45-65 years with Graves' hyperthyroidism.

V is TRBV28 and J is TRBJ1-2; 7 nucleotides line up with TRBD1. Germline V gene sequence: CDR1 MDHEN, CDR2 SYDVKM. This CDR3 has 15 residues. V trimming: 5 bases; J trimming: 6 bases; junction bases outside the gene matches: 12. CDR3 in amino acids: CASSPATQQGHGYTF. CDR3 bases: TGTGCCAGCAGTCCCGCGACCCAACAGGGGCATGGCTACACCTTC.

This clonotype was observed at least ten times. The chain uses TRBV12-3 or TRBV12-4 and TRBJ2-1; D tentatively fits TRBD1 or TRBD2 (5 bases each). Trimming took 5 bases from V and 4 from J, leaving 12 bases between them. The CDR3 loop spans 14 amino acids. CDR3 nucleotide sequence: TGTGCCAGCAGTCACGGGACCGTGTACAATGAGCAGTTCTTC. Translation gives CASSHGTVYNEQFF.

This clonotype was counted at least ten times. The chain joins TRBV28 to TRBJ2-4; D not certain. The CDR3 has 16 residues. From germline, CDR1 is MDHEN and CDR2 SYDVKM. V lost 2 bases to trimming and J lost 0 bases, with 11 bases between them. The CDR3: CASSLAQRLAKNIQYF. The CDR3 DNA reads as TGTGCCAGCAGTTTAGCCCAGCGCCTAGCCAAAAACATTCAGTACTTC.

Many counts were recorded for this clonotype. The V call is TRBV27, the J call TRBJ2-5; maybe TRBD1 (5 bases). Trimming shortened V by 6 bases and J by 4 bases, and 18 bases separated the two germline ends. The CDR3 extends over 15 amino acids. CDR1 is MNHEY, CDR2 SMNVEV, per germline (reference sequence). The CDR3 DNA sequence: TGTGCCAGCAGCTCCGGGCAGGGATGGGGAGAGACCCAGTACTTC. Its translation: CASSSGQGWGETQYF.

The rearrangement links TRBV15 to TRBJ1-5; possibly TRBD1 for D (6 bases). Germline V gene sequence: CDR1 LNHNV, CDR2 YYDKDF (reference sequence). Trimming pared 3 bases from V and 5 bases from J, leaving 14 bases between. The CDR3 sequence is 15 residues long. The DNA for the CDR3 is TGTGCCACCAGCAGCCCCGTGAAGGGGGATCAGCCCCAGCATTTT. This translates into CATSSPVKGDQPQHF.

The chain recombines TRBV11-2 with TRBJ1-6; D may be TRBD1 (6 bases). V gave up 5 bases and J gave up 5 bases, with 13 bases separating them. Germline V gene lookup returns CDR1 SGHAT and CDR2 FQNNGV. This CDR3 is 15 amino acids long. CDR3 nucleotide sequence: TGTGCCAGCAGCCAACAGGGTTCTGATAATTCACCCCTCCACTTT. Translated: CASSQQGSDNSPLHF.

This clonotype was detected ten times or more. This chain connects TRBV3-1 to TRBJ2-3; no firm D call. V lost 1 base and J 3 bases, leaving 2 bases between the germline ends. The CDR3 covers 12 residues. In germline, CDR1 is LGHDT, CDR2 YNNKEL (reference sequence). The CDR3 protein is CASSQGTDTQYF. In nucleotides, the CDR3 is TGTGCCAGCAGCCAAGGGACAGATACGCAGTATTTT.

In the case of this clonotype: This sequence may be a read error, since a much larger clone differs from it by one base. The chain is built from TRBV6-1 and TRBJ2-1; 10 positions agree with TRBD2. CDR1 is MNHNS and CDR2 is SASEGT in the germline V gene. This CDR3 comprises 17 residues. The CDR3 loop reads CASRGKAGGPSYNKQFF. The CDR3 region has the DNA TGTGCCAGCAGGGGTAAAGCGGGAGGGCCCTCCTACAATAAGCAGTTCTTC.

This clonotype was recorded many times. The chain couples TRBV5-1 to TRBJ2-2; the match to TRBD2 covers 7 bases. CDR1 is SGHRS, CDR2 YFSETQ, per germline. This CDR3 spans 13 amino acids. V lost 3 bases, J lost 6 bases, and 2 bases stayed unmatched. This chain's CDR3 is CASSWEGPGELFF. In DNA form, the CDR3 reads TGCGCCAGCAGCTGGGAGGGACCCGGGGAGCTGTTTTTT.

This clonotype was picked up many times. The CDR3 DNA reads TGCAGTGCTAGTCAGCGGGGGGCCAGCACAGATACGCAGTATTTT. It is translated as CSASQRGASTDTQYF. V and J are TRBV20-1 and TRBJ2-3; 9 nucleotides align to TRBD2. The J segment lost 0 bases and the V segment lost 3 bases, leaving 4 bases of the junction unmatched. CDR1 DFQATT and CDR2 SNEGSKA come from the germline V gene (reference sequence). The CDR3 spans 15 residues.

This clonotype was counted at least ten times. The V call is TRBV3-1, the J call TRBJ2-3, with D hard to call. CDR1 and CDR2 from the germline V gene are LGHDT and YNNKEL (reference sequence). The CDR3 runs to 14 residues. Trimming took 1 base from V and 4 from J, leaving 9 bases between them. DNA for the CDR3: TGTGCCAGCAGCCAAGGAGCAGTGGCAGATACGCAGTATTTT. It translates to CASSQGAVADTQYF.

This clonotype was found many times. The chain couples TRBV3-1 to TRBJ1-2; D remains ambiguous. CDR3 size: 14 residues. V gave up 0 bases and J gave up 2 bases, with 7 bases separating them. Germline lookup yields CDR1 LGHDT and CDR2 YNNKEL (reference sequence). DNA for the CDR3: TGTGCCAGCAGCCAAGAAACGGCCAACTATGGCTACACCTTC. This encodes CASSQETANYGYTF. Complete variable domain (other parts from reference TRBV3-1 and TRBJ1-2): DTAVSQTPKYLVTQMGNDKSIKCEQNLGHDTMYWYKQDSKKFLKIMFSYNNKELIINETVPNRFSPKSPDKAHLNLHINSLELGDSAVYFCASSQETANYGYTFGSGTRLTVV.

The sample holds many counts of this clonotype. The chain is built from TRBV28 and TRBJ2-7; the D is unclear. Germline loops: CDR1 MDHEN, CDR2 SYDVKM. This CDR3 has 11 amino acids. V was clipped by 5 bases and J by 6 bases, with 8 bases between them. CDR3 in DNA: TGTGCCAGCAGTGACCTCTTCGAGCAGTACTTC. Protein: CASSDLFEQYF.

This clonotype has ten or more counts. V usage is TRBV29-1 and J usage is TRBJ1-2; no firm D call. CDR3 length: 10 residues. CDR1 is SQVTM, CDR2 ANQGSEA, per germline. V was clipped by 3 bases and J by 6 bases, with 5 bases between them. This CDR3 reads CSVDGDGYTF. CDR3 bases: TGCAGCGTTGACGGCGATGGCTACACCTTC.

This chain links TRBV2 with TRBJ2-7, with D possibly TRBD2 on 6 matching bases. This CDR3 region has 13 residues. Deletions cut 4 bases from V and 3 bases from J, with 10 bases between. Germline V gives CDR1 SNHLY, CDR2 FYNNEI. CDR3 sequence reads: CASSAGSLYEQYF. DNA of the CDR3: TGTGCCAGCAGTGCCGGGAGCCTCTACGAGCAGTACTTC.

With regard to this clonotype: An end of the junction does not agree with germline; a read error may underlie this. The chain is built from TRBV27 and TRBJ1-2; possibly TRBD1 for D (5 bases). There are 15 residues in the CDR3. From germline, CDR1 is MNHEY and CDR2 SMNVEV (reference sequence). The CDR3 sequence: CGSTSNGGGGYGYTF. The CDR3, as DNA: TGTGGCAGCACCTCGAACGGGGGGGGAGGCTATGGCTACACCTTC.

This clonotype has just a few counts. V and J are TRBV2 and TRBJ2-2, with TRBD2 as a possible D gene (6 bases). The germline V gene has CDR1 SNHLY and CDR2 FYNNEI. This CDR3 region has 14 residues. Trimming removed 7 bases from V and 5 bases from J, with 14 bases in between. CDR3 protein: CASKWDSGTGELFF. The CDR3 DNA reads as TGTGCCAGCAAGTGGGACTCAGGGACCGGGGAGCTGTTTTTT.

The V call is TRBV5-1, the J call TRBJ2-5, with 7 nucleotides matching TRBD1. The junction had 7 bases not matched to a gene; V was cut back by 0 bases and J by 2 bases. Germline V gene sequence: CDR1 SGHRS, CDR2 YFSETQ. The CDR3 covers 16 residues. The CDR3 nucleotides are TGCGCCAGCAGCTTGGGGAACAGGGGTCTACAAGAGACCCAGTACTTC. This codes for CASSLGNRGLQETQYF.

In this sample, this clonotype turned up many times. The chain employs TRBV3-1 and TRBJ2-5; D is uncertain. Trimming took off 0 bases at V and 6 bases at J, with 5 bases between the two ends. Germline CDR1 and CDR2: LGHDT and YNNKEL (reference sequence). The CDR3 runs to 12 residues. In DNA, the CDR3 is TGTGCCAGCAGCCAAGATAGTAAGACCCAGTACTTC. Translation gives CASSQDSKTQYF.

This clonotype showed up many times. The genes are TRBV12-3 or TRBV12-4 and TRBJ2-3, with D tentatively TRBD2 (5 bases). Trimming removed 5 bases from V and 8 bases from J, with 14 bases in between. This CDR3 spans 13 amino acids. CDR3 bases: TGTGCCAGCAGTGTACTAGGCAGTGGTACGCAGTATTTT. It translates to CASSVLGSGTQYF.

This clonotype was detected only a few times. The rearrangement joins TRBV5-1 to TRBJ2-7; D is possibly TRBD2 (6 bases). The V end lost 3 bases, the J end lost 2 bases, and 21 bases lay between the germline ends. CDR3 length equals 17 residues. Germline CDR1 reads SGHRS; CDR2 reads YFSETQ. The CDR3 region has the DNA TGCGCCAGCAGCTCGGGACTCCGGGGAGGCTTGGCCTACGAGCAGTACTTC. It codes for CASSSGLRGGLAYEQYF.

This rearrangement joins TRBV30 to TRBJ1-6; D is perhaps TRBD1 (5 bases). V was pared by 5 bases and J by 6 bases, with 11 bases between. CDR1 and CDR2 from the germline V gene are GTSNPN and SVGIG (reference sequence). The CDR3 is 13 amino acids. The CDR3: CAWERQGNSPLHF. The CDR3 nucleotides are TGTGCCTGGGAAAGGCAGGGTAATTCACCCCTCCACTTT.

In this sample, this clonotype turned up many times. This rearrangement joins TRBV5-1 to TRBJ2-3; the D gene is possibly TRBD1 (5 bases). Germline V gene sequence: CDR1 SGHRS, CDR2 YFSETQ. The CDR3 totals 14 residues. Deletions cut 6 bases from V and 0 bases from J, with 11 bases between. CDR3 amino acids: CASNSWGSTDTQYF. The DNA of the CDR3 is TGCGCCAGCAATTCTTGGGGCAGCACAGATACGCAGTATTTT.

This clonotype turned up a few times. The chain is built from TRBV4-1 and TRBJ1-2; 8 positions match TRBD1. The CDR3 loop spans 16 amino acids. Germline assignment: CDR1 MGHRA and CDR2 YSYEKL. The ends lost 1 base at V and 4 bases at J; junction bases unmatched: 8. The CDR3 bases are TGCGCCAGCAGCCAAGGGGGGACAGGAGGCTCCTATGGCTACACCTTC. Residues: CASSQGGTGGSYGYTF.

This clonotype was seen a few times. The chain links TRBV24-1 to TRBJ2-7; 7 bases fit TRBD1. Germline V lookup: CDR1 KGHDR, CDR2 SFDVKD. V lost 3 bases, J lost 5 bases, and 9 bases stayed unmatched. There are 15 residues in the CDR3. CDR3 region: CATSDKAQGVDEQYF. The CDR3 bases are TGTGCCACCAGTGATAAGGCCCAGGGGGTTGACGAGCAGTACTTC.

The chain carries TRBV7-8 and TRBJ2-5; D possibly matches TRBD1 or TRBD2 (5 bases each). Trimming took off 5 bases at V and 4 bases at J, with 14 bases between the two ends. Germline CDR1 reads SGHVS; CDR2 reads FQNEAQ. CDR3 length: 14 residues. The CDR3 reads CASSLGGDGETQYF. CDR3 DNA sequence: TGTGCCAGCAGCCTGGGTGGGGACGGAGAGACCCAGTACTTC. The entire variable domain, with the rest obtained from reference TRBV7-8 and TRBJ2-5, is as follows: GAGVSQSPRYKVAKRGQDVALRCDPISGHVSLFWYQQALGQGPEFLTYFQNEAQLDKSGLPSDRFFAERPEGSVSTLKIQRTQQEDSAVYLCASSLGGDGETQYFGPGTRLLVL.

The chain has TRBV28 and TRBJ2-1; tentatively, D is TRBD2 (5 bases). CDR1 is MDHEN and CDR2 is SYDVKM in the germline V gene. Trimming removed 3 bases from V and 6 bases from J, with 15 bases in between. The CDR3 is made up of 15 amino acids. CDR3 sequence (DNA): TGTGCCAGCAGTTTTAGGGAAGGACTTCGCAATGAGCAGTTCTTC. Amino acids: CASSFREGLRNEQFF.

This clonotype was detected only a few times. The rearrangement uses TRBV7-3 and TRBJ2-7; the match to TRBD2 covers 8 bases. CDR3 length: 13 residues. From germline, CDR1 is SGHTA and CDR2 FQGTGA. V dropped 5 bases and J dropped 2; count of bases not matched to a gene: 2. The CDR3 spells CASSVLAAYEQYF. The CDR3 DNA reads as TGTGCCAGCAGCGTACTAGCGGCCTACGAGCAGTACTTC.

At least ten counts were recorded for this clonotype. The chain combines TRBV12-3 or TRBV12-4 with TRBJ2-1; 12 nucleotides line up with TRBD2. CDR3 length equals 15 residues. Germline trimming cut 7 bases from V and 2 bases from J; bases unmatched to any gene: 3. CDR3 loop: CASKRLAGAYNEQFF. The CDR3 nucleotides are TGTGCCAGCAAAAGACTAGCGGGAGCCTACAATGAGCAGTTCTTC.